This T cell receptor (beta chain) was found in a study of T cell responses to AZD1222 COVID-19 vaccine. Study results and limitations: Most donors were white British and more were female, and clonal diversity was possibly underestimated. Dominant at 160-218 and 743-854, vaccine-associated CD4 TCRs also spanned spike.

The repertoire was sequenced with immunoSEQ multiplex PCR; TCRdb's copy has only in-frame clones and lacks some. The data show approximately 93,000 clones, around 90% seen once. About this clone itself: What it binds is unknown.

The junction had 3 bases not matched to a gene; V was cut back by 3 bases and J by 1 base. This CDR3 contains 15 residues. In germline, CDR1 is MNHEY, CDR2 SMNVEV (reference sequence). The clonotype comes from an adult who received the AZD1222 COVID-19 vaccine. The sample consisted of peripheral blood, taken 28 days after the second AZD1222 dose. The chain combines TRBV27 with TRBJ2-3, with 8 positions matching TRBD1. The CDR3 coding sequence is TGTGCCAGCAGTTTTGGGACAGGAGGCACAGATACGCAGTATTTT. This translates into CASSFGTGGTDTQYF.